What follows describes a single TCR beta chain. This entry is derived from a study of technical replicates of blood from several donors. Produced via immunoSEQ multiplex PCR; TCRdb's table is partial and in-frame only. The sample contains over 85,000 clones, 94% of which appear only once. V dropped 8 bases and J dropped 2 bases, with 19 bases sitting between them. The CDR3 consists of 15 residues. The germline CDR1 and CDR2 sequences are SNHLY and FYNNEI. Sequencing used T cells isolated from PBMCs. The sequence was obtained from a human donor in good health. This rearrangement joins TRBV2 to TRBJ2-7; tentative D call: TRBD1 (5 bases). The CDR3 loop is CASRKVGPLTYEQYF. The CDR3 DNA follows: TGTGCCAGCCGCAAAGTGGGGCCTCTAACCTACGAGCAGTACTTC.